Below, one T cell receptor (beta chain) is given with its context. The data were taken from a study of blood T cell repertoires in COVID-19. Trimming stripped 1 base from V and 8 bases from J, with 11 bases between. In germline, CDR1 is MDHEN, CDR2 SYDVKM. The CDR3 is 14 amino acids. In the original analysis: Reference gene primer amplification in the assay estimated nucleated cell counts. TCRdb keeps only in-frame clones here, not all; method: immunoSEQ multiplex PCR. V, J and clone size are taken as reported in that table, and D and trimming were inferred from the DNA itself. The sample has about 210,000 clones, 81% seen once. Everyone who took part was roughly 18 to 100 years old, and they came from over 20 US areas.

The TCR sequence derives from a woman between 45 and 60 years old with acute COVID-19. What was sequenced was PBMCs or T cells enriched from blood (not recorded which). The J gene is TRBJ1-4, the V gene TRBV28; tentatively, D is TRBD1 (5 bases). The DNA of the CDR3 is TGTGCCAGCAGTTTATCTTCGGGGGGGGAAAAACTGTTTTTT. Its protein product is CASSLSSGGEKLFF.